The sequence of this T cell receptor beta chain was determined in a study of blood T cell repertoires in COVID-19. Turning to the study itself: Samples representing acute and convalescent COVID-19 were sourced from the United States, Italy and Spain. The analysed material was cDNA or gDNA that came from T cells, B-cell-depleted T cells, or PBMCs.

Germline V CDR1 and CDR2: WNHNN, SYGVQD (reference sequence). There are 14 residues in the CDR3. Trimming removed 7 bases at V and 4 bases at J, with 17 bases between. Authors' analysis steps: Amplification of reference gene primers provided the estimated nucleated cell counts. Method: immunoSEQ multiplex PCR; TCRdb's copy keeps in-frame clones and lacks some. V and J calls and clone size come straight from that table; D and trimming were deduced from the DNA. The sample lists some 42,000 clones; about nine tenths were seen once. This receptor was identified in a human donor in a cohort sampled during active COVID-19. V and J are TRBV10-1 and TRBJ2-7; a possible D gene is TRBD2 (6 bases). Sequencing used peripheral blood. This CDR3 is CASKREVLLYEQYF. DNA for the CDR3: TGCGCCAGCAAGAGGGAGGTCCTGTTGTACGAGCAGTACTTC.